Listed here are 24 T cell receptor beta chains from one sample, sequenced in a study of T-cell reconstitution after alpha-beta-depleted transplantation in children (dated by TCRdb to about 2016). To prepare the library, PCR was applied. The reads were generated on an Illumina HiSeq 2500. Molecular barcoding was employed in the preparation of TCR libraries, with unique molecular identifiers being used to normalize TCRbeta repertoire quantification. TCRdb reprocessed the public reads (quality trimming at Q25 with fastp, clone calling with MiXCR) and kept in-frame beta chains. Records with the same CDR3 protein are collapsed into one entry carrying the most frequent genes and DNA. The sample includes 500,000 to 750,000 distinct CDR3 sequences, with roughly a quarter observed a single time. The top ten clonotypes cover less than 40% of the sample. The intended sense of this specimen's treatment or condition label: allogeneic hematopoietic cell transplantation with graft depleted of TCRalphabeta T cells and CD19 B cells.

The sample was PBMCs, taken before TCRalphabeta/CD19-depleted stem cell transplant. The receptor set was obtained from a boy under three years old with Wiskott-Aldrich syndrome, due to receive a stem cell transplant.

The chain is built from TRBV3-1 and TRBJ2-3; D unresolved. The CDR3 covers 12 residues. The V gene's germline CDR1 is LGHDT and CDR2 YNNKEL (reference sequence). V lost 2 bases and J 11 bases, leaving 11 bases between the germline ends. This CDR3 is CASSQSQIGQYF. The CDR3 DNA sequence: TGTGCCAGCAGCCAAAGCCAGATTGGGCAGTATTTT.

This clonotype has at least ten counts. The V gene is TRBV20-1, the J gene TRBJ2-3; 10 bases are a match to TRBD2. V lost 6 bases, J lost 0 bases, and 3 bases stayed unmatched. CDR3 length: 14 residues. Germline CDR1 and CDR2: DFQATT and SNEGSKA (reference sequence). This CDR3 is CSARTSGSTDTQYF. CDR3 DNA sequence: TGCAGTGCGAGGACTAGCGGTAGCACAGATACGCAGTATTTT.

V is TRBV10-3 and J is TRBJ1-2; D gene ambiguous. V was shortened by 6 bases and J by 1 base, with 9 bases between the two germline ends. This CDR3 comprises 13 residues. Germline lookup yields CDR1 ENHRY and CDR2 SYGVKD. The CDR3 here is CAIRMDGNYGYTF. CDR3 nucleotides: TGTGCCATCAGAATGGACGGTAACTATGGCTACACCTTC.

The table lists this clonotype with a few counts. J is TRBJ2-2 and V is TRBV5-1; D uncertain. V lost 2 bases and J lost 1, with 12 bases in between. Per germline, CDR1 SGHRS and CDR2 YFSETQ. There are 16 residues in the CDR3. The CDR3 DNA sequence: TGCGCCAGCAGCTTAAACACGCTAGGGAACACCGGGGAGCTGTTTTTT. It is translated as CASSLNTLGNTGELFF. The whole variable domain, filled in from reference TRBV5-1 and TRBJ2-2, reads KAGVTQTPRYLIKTRGQQVTLSCSPISGHRSVSWYQQTPGQGLQFLFEYFSETQRNKGNFPGRFSGRQFSNSRSEMNVSTLELGDSALYLCASSLNTLGNTGELFFGEGSRLTVL.

This chain joins TRBV5-1 and TRBJ2-1, with 11 bases lining up with TRBD2. The CDR3 covers 16 residues. Germline V gene sequence: CDR1 SGHRS, CDR2 YFSETQ. Trimming removed 4 bases from V and 10 bases from J; junction bases left unmatched: 13. CDR3 bases: TGCGCCAGCAGCCGAGGCGGGACTAGCGGTAGAGGGGAGCAGTTCTTC. Protein product: CASSRGGTSGRGEQFF.

There are a few counts of this clonotype. The rearrangement uses TRBV10-3 and TRBJ1-1, with D possibly TRBD1 on 5 matching bases. V lost 5 bases and J 1 base, leaving 17 bases between the germline ends. CDR3 length: 16 amino acids. CDR1 ENHRY and CDR2 SYGVKD come from the germline V gene. CDR3 amino acids: CAISPARAGTNTEAFF. The CDR3 DNA reads TGTGCCATCAGTCCCGCGAGGGCAGGGACGAACACTGAAGCTTTCTTT.

This sequence joins TRBV5-1 and TRBJ2-1; tentative D call: TRBD1 (6 bases). V shed 4 bases and J shed 4 bases, with 12 bases lying between them. The CDR3 spans 14 residues. Germline-derived CDR1 and CDR2 are SGHRS and YFSETQ. The CDR3 DNA sequence: TGCGCCAGCAGCGGGACACCTATGTACAATGAGCAGTTCTTC. Residues: CASSGTPMYNEQFF. The complete variable domain, with remaining parts taken from reference TRBV5-1 and TRBJ2-1, reads KAGVTQTPRYLIKTRGQQVTLSCSPISGHRSVSWYQQTPGQGLQFLFEYFSETQRNKGNFPGRFSGRQFSNSRSEMNVSTLELGDSALYLCASSGTPMYNEQFFGPGTRLTVL.

The V call is TRBV10-3, the J call TRBJ2-5; D perhaps matches TRBD2 (5 bases). The CDR3 consists of 13 residues. Deletions cut 6 bases from V and 2 bases from J, with 10 bases between. Germline V gene lookup returns CDR1 ENHRY and CDR2 SYGVKD. The CDR3 DNA is TGTGCCATCAGCGAGGGATTTCAAGAGACCCAGTACTTC. Translated, it gives CAISEGFQETQYF.

This clonotype turned up a few times. J is TRBJ1-3 and V is TRBV7-8; D is ambiguous. V was clipped by 1 base and J by 0 bases, with 7 bases between them. This CDR3 comprises 15 residues. Germline values: CDR1 SGHVS, CDR2 FQNEAQ. The CDR3: CASSLGLSSGNTIYF. The CDR3 bases are TGTGCCAGCAGCTTAGGTCTCAGCTCTGGAAACACCATATATTTT.

This clonotype turned up a few times. The chain uses TRBV9 and TRBJ1-2; 7 bases fit TRBD1. Germline V gives CDR1 SGDLS, CDR2 YYNGEE. The CDR3 spans 14 residues. With 4 bases clipped from V and 4 bases from J, the junction kept 7 bases outside the gene matches. The CDR3 DNA reads as TGTGCCAGCAGCCCCAGGGGGGGGTCCTATGGCTACACCTTC. Its protein product is CASSPRGGSYGYTF.

The rearrangement joins TRBV29-1 to TRBJ1-4; the D is unclear. Trimming shortened V by 6 bases and J by 11 bases, and 13 bases separated the two germline ends. Germline CDR1 reads SQVTM; CDR2 reads ANQGSEA. This CDR3 is built from 11 residues. This chain's CDR3 is CSVQITDKLFF. The CDR3 region has the DNA TGCAGCGTCCAAATTACCGATAAACTGTTTTTT.

The table lists this clonotype with a few counts. The gene calls are TRBV7-9 and TRBJ2-3; D may be TRBD1 (6 bases). This CDR3 is built from 15 residues. The ends were cut back, 6 bases at V and 7 bases at J, with 20 bases in the middle. The germline V gene has CDR1 SEHNR and CDR2 FQNEAQ (reference sequence). CDR3 bases: TGTGCCAGCAGGCCGAACAGGGATAAGTACAATACGCAGTATTTT. The encoded protein is CASRPNRDKYNTQYF.

In its sample, this clonotype was seen a few times. The chain joins TRBV5-1 to TRBJ1-5, with 8 positions matching TRBD1. Trimming at V came to 9 bases and at J to 3 bases, leaving 17 bases not matched to a gene. CDR3 length: 17 amino acids. CDR1 is SGHRS, CDR2 YFSETQ, per germline. CDR3 nucleotides: TGCGCCACCGGGGGCAGGGGGCTTTTTCCCCCCAATCAGCCCCAGCATTTT. Translated: CATGGRGLFPPNQPQHF.

CDR3 sequence reads: CASSLGKAGSGDTQYF. Here the CDR3 DNA reads TGCGCCAGCAGCTTGGGGAAAGCGGGAAGTGGAGATACGCAGTATTTT. The chain uses TRBV5-1 and TRBJ2-3, with TRBD2 matching over 7 bases. This CDR3 contains 16 residues. Per germline, CDR1 SGHRS and CDR2 YFSETQ. V shed 0 bases, J shed 5 bases, and the junction held 9 bases outside the gene matches.

The chain employs TRBV5-1 and TRBJ2-3, with D tentatively TRBD2 (5 bases). CDR3 length: 14 residues. The germline CDR1 and CDR2 sequences are SGHRS and YFSETQ. V was trimmed by 4 bases and J by 2 bases, leaving 11 bases between them. The CDR3 sequence is CASSPRLFTDTQYF. DNA for the CDR3: TGCGCCAGCAGCCCCCGACTATTCACAGATACGCAGTATTTT.

As to this clonotype: An end of the junction does not agree with germline; a read error may underlie this. The gene calls are TRBV5-1 and TRBJ1-1; a weak D match, TRBD1 (5 bases). The germline CDR1 and CDR2 sequences are SGHRS and YFSETQ. The CDR3 has 16 residues. This chain's CDR3 is CASSYVWDPMNTEAFF. Written as DNA, the CDR3 is TGCGCTAGCAGCTACGTTTGGGACCCCATGAACACTGAAGCTTTCTTT.

The chain recombines TRBV7-2 with TRBJ1-5; 7 positions match TRBD1. This CDR3 is 15 amino acids long. The V gene end was trimmed by 5 bases and the J gene end by 4 bases; junction bases not matched to a gene: 8. Germline V gene data show CDR1 as SGHTA and CDR2 as FQGNSA. CDR3 DNA sequence: TGTGCCAGCAGCACGACAGGGAGCCTGAATCAGCCCCAGCATTTT. It encodes CASSTTGSLNQPQHF.

This clonotype was seen a handful of times. The V gene is TRBV12-3 or TRBV12-4, the J gene TRBJ2-6; perhaps D is TRBD1 or TRBD2 (5 bases each). With 4 bases removed from V and 0 bases from J, the gap between germline ends came to 16 bases. This CDR3 comprises 18 residues. The CDR3 bases are TGTGCCAGCAGTTCCCGGGATCAGGGACGCTCTGGGGCCAACGTCCTGACTTTC. It encodes CASSSRDQGRSGANVLTF.

The chain couples TRBV5-1 to TRBJ2-2; TRBD1 matches 8 bases. Germline V lookup: CDR1 SGHRS, CDR2 YFSETQ. The trim removed 6 bases at V and 4 bases at J, leaving 5 bases unmatched. The CDR3 runs 14 residues. Here the CDR3 reads CASKTGGVTGELFF. The CDR3 region has the DNA TGCGCCAGCAAAACAGGGGGTGTCACCGGGGAGCTGTTTTTT.

The table lists this clonotype with a few counts. The V gene is TRBV6-1, the J gene TRBJ2-7, with TRBD2 matching 13 bases. Germline-derived CDR1 and CDR2 are MNHNS and SASEGT. The CDR3 is 15 amino acids. V lost 7 bases and J lost 5; bases outside the gene matches: 8. The CDR3: CASKVTSGRANEQYF. DNA for the CDR3: TGTGCCAGCAAAGTAACTAGCGGGAGGGCCAACGAGCAGTACTTC.

The J gene is TRBJ2-5, the V gene TRBV5-1, with 7 bases aligning to TRBD2. The CDR3 consists of 16 residues. With V trimmed by 0 bases and J by 2 bases, 7 bases remained unmatched. Germline lookup yields CDR1 SGHRS and CDR2 YFSETQ. CDR3 residues: CASSLGPSGGQETQYF. The CDR3 DNA follows: TGCGCCAGCAGCTTGGGGCCTAGCGGAGGACAAGAGACCCAGTACTTC.

J is TRBJ2-1 and V is TRBV27; perhaps TRBD1 as D (6 bases). Germline assignment: CDR1 MNHEY and CDR2 SMNVEV (reference sequence). Trimming removed 5 bases at V and 14 bases at J, with 22 bases between. The CDR3 extends over 14 amino acids. The CDR3: CASSLPTGVAGEFF. CDR3 bases: TGTGCCAGCAGTCTACCGACAGGTGTAGCCGGGGAGTTCTTC.

This clonotype was observed a few times. The V call is TRBV5-1, the J call TRBJ2-1; 11 nucleotides agree with TRBD2. CDR3 length equals 18 residues. The junction had 15 bases not matched to a gene; V was cut back by 4 bases and J by 6 bases. The germline CDR1 and CDR2 sequences are SGHRS and YFSETQ. This CDR3 reads CASSRMNLAGGPFNEQFF. In nucleotides, the CDR3 is TGCGCCAGCAGCCGCATGAATTTAGCGGGAGGGCCCTTCAATGAGCAGTTCTTC.

There are a few counts of this clonotype. The V and J genes are TRBV15 and TRBJ2-7; the D gene is possibly TRBD2 (5 bases). Trimming removed 0 bases at V and 2 bases at J, with 11 bases between. Germline CDR1 and CDR2: LNHNV and YYDKDF (reference sequence). The CDR3 consists of 15 residues. The CDR3 region is CATSRDGLGAYEQYF. The CDR3 DNA reads TGTGCCACCAGCAGAGATGGGCTGGGAGCCTACGAGCAGTACTTC. Filled out from reference TRBV15 and TRBJ2-7, the complete variable domain reads DAMVIQNPRYQVTQFGKPVTLSCSQTLNHNVMYWYQQKSSQAPKLLFHYYDKDFNNEADTPDNFQSRRPNTSFCFLDIRSPGLGDTAMYLCATSRDGLGAYEQYFGPGTRLTVT.